The rows below give T cell receptor beta chains drawn from one sample of a study of shared clonotypes between healthy human individuals. Method: immunoSEQ multiplex PCR; TCRdb's copy keeps in-frame clones and lacks some. In the table there are about 1 million clones, about 80% of which are singletons. Sequenced sample: memory CD4+ T cells sorted from blood. The receptor set was obtained from a man aged 18 to 29 in good health. The CDR3 runs from the conserved cysteine through the conserved F or W. Fields, in order: D gene, V gene, CDR3 protein. A D gene is named only where the DNA matches it firmly.

.,TRBV12-5,CATTRGFVYNEQFF
.,TRBV6-5,CASSFSSAYEQYF
.,TRBV30,CAWSAGGGGPPYF
.,TRBV15,CATSTRHTEAFF
.,TRBV27,CASKFRWEHEAFF
.,TRBV6-5,CASSYFRGGELFF
.,TRBV30,CAWSGGGKSNQPQHF
TRBD2,TRBV4-3,CASSQDLWGRGSYEQYF
.,TRBV9,CASSPLDGRVGSPLHF
TRBD2,TRBV18,CASSPLPTSGNTDTQYF
TRBD1,TRBV19,CASSPTGVVNTIYF
.,TRBV11-2,CASRQIEPGETQYF
.,TRBV5-1,CASSEGSYNEQFF
TRBD2,TRBV7-3,CASSISGGGDTQYF
.,TRBV4-3,CASSQRVEYNEQFF
.,TRBV27,CASSLSPFLGGETQYF